The 31 T cell receptor beta chains presented below share a single source sample, sequenced in a study of monozygotic twins with inflammatory bowel disease. One entry per CDR3 protein, without DNA, is what TCRdb gives after re-calling the 5' RACE reads. The sample's table shows some 400,000 distinct CDR3 sequences. Sequences were obtained from blood. The source of these receptors is a human donor with ulcerative colitis or Crohn's disease, or a healthy co-twin of an affected twin (not recorded which).

This chain connects TRBV18 to TRBJ1-2. Germline V lookup: CDR1 KGHSH, CDR2 LQKENI. CDR3 length equals 15 residues. The CDR3 reads CASSQGSDSNYGYTF.

The CDR3 protein is CASSRTGTEAFF. The rearrangement joins TRBV12-3 or TRBV12-4 to TRBJ1-1; TCRdb lists TRBD1, though no DNA is available to test this call. The CDR3 is made up of 12 amino acids.

The V gene is TRBV4-2, the J gene TRBJ2-1; the TRBD2 assignment by TCRdb is unverifiable without DNA. The CDR3 spans 15 residues. Germline values: CDR1 LGHNA, CDR2 YNFKEQ. CDR3 loop: CASSQEGTSYNEQFF.

V usage is TRBV6-1 and J usage is TRBJ1-4; no DNA is available, so the TRBD1 call from TCRdb remains unchecked. Looked up from germline, CDR1 is MNHNS and CDR2 is SASEGT. This CDR3 spans 15 amino acids. Here the CDR3 reads CASSEYGNLEEKLFF.

The V call is TRBV20-1, the J call TRBJ2-7; TCRdb returns TRBD1, unconfirmable since there is no DNA. The germline V gene encodes CDR1 DFQATT and CDR2 SNEGSKA (reference sequence). This CDR3 has 14 amino acids. CDR3 loop: CSARSGQGAEEQYF.

This chain joins TRBV11-2 and TRBJ2-7; the TCRdb call, TRBD1, lacks DNA for checking. From germline, CDR1 is SGHAT and CDR2 FQNNGV. This CDR3 is built from 16 residues. CDR3 residues: CASSWSSGARDYEQYF.

The V gene is TRBV10-3, the J gene TRBJ2-7; lacking DNA, the TRBD2 call made by TCRdb goes unchecked. This CDR3 contains 14 residues. Germline CDR1 ENHRY, CDR2 SYGVKD. The CDR3 here is CAISESRTSAEQYF.

The CDR3 loop is CASSPRAGSQETQYF. The genes are TRBV18 and TRBJ2-5. This CDR3 contains 15 residues. Germline lookup yields CDR1 KGHSH and CDR2 LQKENI.

This chain connects TRBV20-1 to TRBJ1-2. There are 16 residues in the CDR3. CDR1 is DFQATT and CDR2 is SNEGSKA in the germline V gene (reference sequence). CDR3 sequence reads: CSASQTQAGGGYGYTF.

V usage is TRBV29-1 and J usage is TRBJ2-3; TCRdb returns TRBD1, unconfirmable since there is no DNA. Germline CDR1 and CDR2: SQVTM and ANQGSEA. The CDR3 extends over 16 amino acids. The chain's CDR3 is CSAGPEPGLRTDTQYF.

The rearrangement uses TRBV6-5 and TRBJ2-1; absent DNA, TCRdb's TRBD1 call cannot be checked. CDR1 is MNHEY and CDR2 is SVGAGI in the germline V gene. This CDR3 has 11 amino acids. This chain's CDR3 is CASSQPGKQFF.

The CDR3 loop is CASSPQGTSTGELFF. This chain uses TRBV3-1 with TRBJ2-2; the TCRdb D gene call, TRBD1, has no DNA to confirm it. The germline V gene encodes CDR1 LGHDT and CDR2 YNNKEL (reference sequence). The CDR3 spans 15 residues.

The chain joins TRBV2 to TRBJ2-3; TCRdb picks TRBD1, but there is no DNA to check that call. CDR3 size: 14 residues. Germline V gene sequence: CDR1 SNHLY, CDR2 FYNNEI. The CDR3 reads CASSDPGSTDTQYF. Complete variable domain (other parts from reference TRBV2 and TRBJ2-3): EPEVTQTPSHQVTQMGQEVILRCVPISNHLYFYWYRQILGQKVEFLVSFYNNEISEKSEIFDDQFSVERPDGSNFTLKIRSTKLEDSAMYFCASSDPGSTDTQYFGPGTRLTVL.

The chain recombines TRBV19 with TRBJ2-1; the TRBD2 assignment by TCRdb is unverifiable without DNA. Germline CDR1 is LNHDA and CDR2 is SQIVND (reference sequence). The CDR3 totals 14 residues. CDR3 region: CASSRTGASDEQFF.

The chain employs TRBV18 and TRBJ1-1; TCRdb designates TRBD1, a call that cannot be tested without DNA. The CDR3 runs to 15 residues. Germline V gives CDR1 KGHSH, CDR2 LQKENI. This chain's CDR3 is CASSPGRGADTEAFF.

The chain couples TRBV29-1 to TRBJ1-1; TCRdb's D call of TRBD1 is untestable without DNA. This CDR3 is built from 17 residues. CDR1 SQVTM and CDR2 ANQGSEA come from the germline V gene. The CDR3 loop is CSVDALGTGGVGTEAFF.

This chain uses TRBV27 with TRBJ2-2. The length of the CDR3 is 13 residues. Germline loops: CDR1 MNHEY, CDR2 SMNVEV (reference sequence). This CDR3 is CASSQLETGELFF.

The chain recombines TRBV12-3 or TRBV12-4 with TRBJ2-2; no DNA is available, so the TRBD1 call from TCRdb remains unchecked. This CDR3 is built from 13 residues. CDR3 residues: CASRPGDTGELFF.

V usage is TRBV5-4 and J usage is TRBJ2-3. The germline gives CDR1 SGHNT, CDR2 YYREEE (reference sequence). CDR3 length: 13 residues. The CDR3 region is CASSFDATDTQYF.

The chain employs TRBV20-1 and TRBJ2-1. The germline gives CDR1 DFQATT, CDR2 SNEGSKA (reference sequence). CDR3 size: 11 residues. The CDR3 loop is CSASSRNEQFF.

This chain links TRBV5-1 with TRBJ2-2; as DNA is missing, the TRBD1 call by TCRdb cannot be tested. The CDR3 runs to 17 residues. Germline V gives CDR1 SGHRS, CDR2 YFSETQ. The CDR3 loop reads CASSFQGQGRFTGELFF. The complete variable domain, with remaining parts taken from reference TRBV5-1 and TRBJ2-2, reads KAGVTQTPRYLIKTRGQQVTLSCSPISGHRSVSWYQQTPGQGLQFLFEYFSETQRNKGNFPGRFSGRQFSNSRSEMNVSTLELGDSALYLCASSFQGQGRFTGELFFGEGSRLTVL.

V is TRBV25-1 and J is TRBJ2-5; TCRdb calls TRBD2, which cannot be checked without DNA. Germline CDR1 reads MGHDK; CDR2 reads SYGVNS. This CDR3 contains 15 residues. CDR3 residues: CASSAAGARQETQYF.

The chain is built from TRBV24-1 and TRBJ1-5; TCRdb outputs TRBD1, but without DNA this stays unchecked. Germline assignment: CDR1 KGHDR and CDR2 SFDVKD. The CDR3 is 13 residues long. CDR3: CAPPDRGSQPQHF.

The chain has TRBV27 and TRBJ2-7. Looked up from germline, CDR1 is MNHEY and CDR2 is SMNVEV (reference sequence). This CDR3 region has 14 residues. The CDR3 protein is CASSFRIYSYEQYF.

This rearrangement joins TRBV24-1 to TRBJ2-3. Germline V gene lookup returns CDR1 KGHDR and CDR2 SFDVKD. This CDR3 spans 14 amino acids. The CDR3 sequence: CATSDLKSTDTQYF.

The gene calls are TRBV6-5 and TRBJ2-3; the D call of TRBD1 rests on TCRdb alone, since no DNA is present to check it. The CDR3 runs to 16 residues. CDR1 is MNHEY, CDR2 SVGAGI, per germline. The CDR3 here is CASSNDVQGSTDTQYF.

This rearrangement joins TRBV30 to TRBJ1-5. The CDR3 has 14 amino acids. From germline, CDR1 is GTSNPN and CDR2 SVGIG (reference sequence). CDR3 sequence: CAWSSASSNQPQHF.

CDR3: CASSLRVGDGSPLHF. The chain carries TRBV5-1 and TRBJ1-6. The length of the CDR3 is 15 residues. The germline gives CDR1 SGHRS, CDR2 YFSETQ.

The chain combines TRBV29-1 with TRBJ1-2; TCRdb lists TRBD1, though no DNA is available to test this call. The CDR3 loop spans 11 amino acids. The germline V gene encodes CDR1 SQVTM and CDR2 ANQGSEA. This chain's CDR3 is CSVGTNYGYTF. Drawing the rest from reference TRBV29-1 and TRBJ1-2, the complete variable domain is SAVISQKPSRDICQRGTSLTIQCQVDSQVTMMFWYRQQPGQSLTLIATANQGSEATYESGFVIDKFPISRPNLTFSTLTVSNMSPEDSSIYLCSVGTNYGYTFGSGTRLTVV.

The chain combines TRBV12-3 or TRBV12-4 with TRBJ2-5; TCRdb gives TRBD1 as the D gene, but with no DNA this cannot be confirmed. CDR3 length: 12 residues. The CDR3 reads CASGTVQETQYF.

The J gene is TRBJ2-7, the V gene TRBV28; TCRdb reports TRBD1, a call that lacks DNA to check it against. In germline, CDR1 is MDHEN, CDR2 SYDVKM. The CDR3 has 12 amino acids. CDR3 loop: CASRYQGVEQYF. Supplemented by reference TRBV28 and TRBJ2-7, the full variable domain reads DVKVTQSSRYLVKRTGEKVFLECVQDMDHENMFWYRQDPGLGLRLIYFSYDVKMKEKGDIPEGYSVSREKKERFSLILESASTNQTSMYLCASRYQGVEQYFGPGTRLTVT.